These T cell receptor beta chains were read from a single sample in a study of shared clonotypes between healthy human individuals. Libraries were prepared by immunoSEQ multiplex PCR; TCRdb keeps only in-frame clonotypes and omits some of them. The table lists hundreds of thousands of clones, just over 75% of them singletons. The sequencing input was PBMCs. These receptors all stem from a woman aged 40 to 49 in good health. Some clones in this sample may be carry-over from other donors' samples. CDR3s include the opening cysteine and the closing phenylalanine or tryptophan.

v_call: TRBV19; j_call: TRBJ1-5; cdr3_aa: CASSTTGSNQPQHF
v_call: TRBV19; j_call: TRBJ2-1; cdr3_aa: CASSTLAGVDNEQFF
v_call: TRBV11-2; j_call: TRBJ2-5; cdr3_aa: CASSPQLAGAYGTQYF
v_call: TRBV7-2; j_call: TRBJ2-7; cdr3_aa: CASSPRDRLYEQYF
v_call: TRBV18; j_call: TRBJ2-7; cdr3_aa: CASSPPGGRSYEQYF
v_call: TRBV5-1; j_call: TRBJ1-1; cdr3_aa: CASSLPTGKLRNTEAFF
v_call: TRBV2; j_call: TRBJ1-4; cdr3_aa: CASSDSATGGRKLFF
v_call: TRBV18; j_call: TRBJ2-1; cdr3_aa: CASSPQTSVTYNEQFF
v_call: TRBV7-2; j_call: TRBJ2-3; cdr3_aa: CASSREVTRSTDTQYF
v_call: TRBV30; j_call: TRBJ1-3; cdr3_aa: CAWSDDMRDGNTIYF
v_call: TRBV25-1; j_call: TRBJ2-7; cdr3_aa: CASIRGGKSPQNYEQYF
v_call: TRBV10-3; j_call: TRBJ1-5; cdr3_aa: CAISELGRNQPQHF
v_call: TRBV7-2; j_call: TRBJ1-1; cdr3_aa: CASSSPGAPTGLF
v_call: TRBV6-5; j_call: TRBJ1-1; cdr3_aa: CASKGSWNTEAFF
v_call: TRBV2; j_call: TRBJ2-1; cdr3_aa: CASSSSREFNNEQFF
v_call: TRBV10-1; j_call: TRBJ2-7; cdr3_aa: CASSSGQSVEQYF
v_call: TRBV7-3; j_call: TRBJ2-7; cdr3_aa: CASSLMQGSLYEQYF
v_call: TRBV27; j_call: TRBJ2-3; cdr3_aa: CASSYYRTDTQYF
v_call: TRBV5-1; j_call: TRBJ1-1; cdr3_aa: CASRSSLTRNTEAFF
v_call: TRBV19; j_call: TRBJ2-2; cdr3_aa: CASSIALAGGNTGELFF
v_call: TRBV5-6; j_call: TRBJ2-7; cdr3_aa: CASSSIFYEQYF
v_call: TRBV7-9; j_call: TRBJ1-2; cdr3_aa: CASSPGGAWYGYTF
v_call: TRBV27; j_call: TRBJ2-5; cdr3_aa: CASSVGLAGEGTQYF
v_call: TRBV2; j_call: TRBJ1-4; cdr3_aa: CASSEFWQEAGKLFF
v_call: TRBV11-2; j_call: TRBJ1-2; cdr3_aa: CASSRLGRGPDYGYTF
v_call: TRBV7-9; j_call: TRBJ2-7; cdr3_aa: CASSPGVQHYEQYF
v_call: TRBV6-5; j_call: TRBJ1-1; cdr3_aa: CASSLGGGQKAFF